Listed here are 7 T cell receptor beta chains from one sample, sequenced in a study of blood T cell repertoires in COVID-19 (dated by TCRdb to about 2020). The library was built by means of the immunoSEQ multiplex PCR assay. TCRdb took over this immuneACCESS table, retaining in-frame rearrangements with V and J assigned. Such tables are incomplete; in checked studies, under half of the missing clones stem from an unresolved V gene, and the remainder is unexplained. In this sample the table shows 400,000 or so clones, 85% to 90% of which occur a single time. The ten most abundant clones make up 0.7% to 0.85% of the sample. Material for sequencing was peripheral blood. The receptors were gathered from a man between 18 and 35 years old with COVID-19, enrolled during active disease.

The rearrangement uses TRBV7-9 and TRBJ2-1; possibly TRBD2 for D (6 bases). Trimming pared 5 bases from V and 9 bases from J, leaving 23 bases between. CDR1 is SEHNR, CDR2 FQNEAQ, per germline (reference sequence). The CDR3 runs to 16 residues. CDR3 amino acids: CASSPPAGGKGSEQFF. The CDR3 DNA follows: TGTGCCAGCAGCCCCCCAGCCGGCGGGAAGGGGAGTGAGCAGTTCTTC. The complete variable domain, with remaining parts taken from reference TRBV7-9 and TRBJ2-1, reads DTGVSQNPRHKITKRGQNVTFRCDPISEHNRLYWYRQTLGQGPEFLTYFQNEAQLEKSRLLSDRFSAERPKGSFSTLEIQRTEQGDSAMYLCASSPPAGGKGSEQFFGPGTRLTVL.

The chain uses TRBV5-6 and TRBJ1-6, with 11 bases lining up with TRBD1. V lost 4 bases, J lost 12 bases, and 3 bases stayed unmatched. This CDR3 comprises 13 residues. CDR1 is SGHDT and CDR2 is YYEEEE in the germline V gene. CDR3: CASSPDRGRPLHF. DNA of the CDR3: TGTGCCAGCAGCCCGGACAGGGGGCGACCCCTCCACTTT. Variable domain in full (rest from reference TRBV5-6 and TRBJ1-6): DAGVTQSPTHLIKTRGQQVTLRCSPKSGHDTVSWYQQALGQGPQFIFQYYEEEERQRGNFPDRFSGHQFPNYSSELNVNALLLGDSALYLCASSPDRGRPLHFGNGTRLTVT.

The chain recombines TRBV5-6 with TRBJ2-3, with no clear D. Trimming cost V 3 bases and J 0 bases, with 5 bases left between them. The CDR3 length is 13 residues. Germline assignment: CDR1 SGHDT and CDR2 YYEEEE. This CDR3 is CASSWRSTDTQYF. The CDR3 bases are TGTGCCAGCAGCTGGAGAAGCACAGATACGCAGTATTTT.

The chain has TRBV7-9 and TRBJ1-1; 7 bases agree with TRBD1. The V segment lost 2 bases and the J segment 1 base; nucleotides outside the gene matches: 4. Germline loops: CDR1 SEHNR, CDR2 FQNEAQ (reference sequence). The CDR3 loop spans 15 amino acids. The CDR3 nucleotides are TGTGCCAGCAGCTTATGGGGGACAGAGAACACTGAAGCTTTCTTT. Its protein is CASSLWGTENTEAFF.

This rearrangement joins TRBV2 to TRBJ1-3; 11 nucleotides align to TRBD1. Germline CDR1 and CDR2: SNHLY and FYNNEI. The trim removed 6 bases at V and 3 bases at J, leaving 13 bases unmatched. The CDR3 is made up of 18 amino acids. CDR3 in amino acids: CASRRGQGAYSFGNTIYF. The CDR3 DNA is TGTGCCAGCAGACGCGGACAGGGGGCTTACTCCTTTGGAAACACCATATATTTT.

The CDR3 nucleotides read TGTGCCACCAGCAGGCGGGGCGGGGGGCAAGAGACCCAGTACTTC. Its translation: CATSRRGGGQETQYF. The chain has TRBV15 and TRBJ2-5; 8 nucleotides line up with TRBD2. The CDR3 sequence is 15 residues long. Germline V gene sequence: CDR1 LNHNV, CDR2 YYDKDF (reference sequence). Trimming at V came to 3 bases and at J to 2 bases, leaving 5 bases not matched to a gene.

This clone was observed a single time. This chain uses TRBV19 with TRBJ2-7; TRBD2 might be the D (5 bases). The CDR3 runs 14 residues. Germline CDR1 and CDR2: LNHDA and SQIVND (reference sequence). Trimming removed 3 bases at V and 6 bases at J, with 15 bases between. The chain's CDR3 is CASSIYGLASEQYF. The CDR3 nucleotides read TGTGCCAGTAGTATCTATGGCCTAGCAAGCGAGCAGTACTTC.